One and the same sample provided the 29 T cell receptor beta chains below, sequenced in a study of cytomegalovirus exposure and HLA in healthy donors. The PCR made use of 60 Vbeta and 13 Jbeta primers. Profiling relied on immunoSEQ multiplex PCR, and the TCRdb table lists in-frame clones only, not all of them. The table records some 170,000 clones, about 69% of them present only once. The sequenced sample consisted of PBMCs. The origin of the receptors is a human donor in good health.

By frequency in the sample, this clone is medium-sized. The CDR3 here is CASTGGRQTEAFF. CDR3 bases: TGTGCCAGCACTGGGGGGAGGCAGACTGAAGCTTTCTTT. The chain couples TRBV2 to TRBJ1-1, with D perhaps TRBD1 (5 bases). CDR3 size: 13 residues. V lost 7 bases and J 5 bases, leaving 14 bases between the germline ends. Germline V CDR1 and CDR2: SNHLY, FYNNEI.

This chain uses TRBV6-1 with TRBJ1-1, with TRBD1 identical over 8 bases. V shed 7 bases and J 7 bases; nucleotides not matched to a gene: 8. Germline V gene sequence: CDR1 MNHNS, CDR2 SASEGT. This CDR3 has 13 amino acids. DNA for the CDR3: TGTGCCAGCAACCGGGACAGGACTATTGAAGCTTTCTTT. Protein sequence: CASNRDRTIEAFF.

The chain couples TRBV5-4 to TRBJ1-6; no clear D. Germline loops: CDR1 SGHNT, CDR2 YYREEE (reference sequence). CDR3 size: 13 residues. V dropped 4 bases and J dropped 7 bases, with 9 bases sitting between them. As DNA, the CDR3 is TGTGCCAGCAGCACAGCCGCAAATTCACCCCTCCACTTT. Translated, it gives CASSTAANSPLHF.

This sequence joins TRBV7-2 and TRBJ2-7, with TRBD1 matching 8 bases. The CDR3 has 13 amino acids. Germline CDR1 is SGHTA and CDR2 is FQGNSA. V trimming: 3 bases; J trimming: 4 bases; junction bases outside the gene matches: 2. CDR3 sequence: CASSFTGGYEQYF. CDR3 in DNA: TGTGCCAGCAGCTTCACAGGGGGATACGAGCAGTACTTC.

This clone was seen only a few times. The chain has TRBV19 and TRBJ1-4; weak D call: TRBD1 (5 bases). Trimming stripped 3 bases from V and 7 bases from J, with 12 bases between. The CDR3 covers 14 residues. From germline, CDR1 is LNHDA and CDR2 SQIVND (reference sequence). The CDR3 reads CASSMGGAGEKLFF. CDR3 DNA sequence: TGTGCCAGTAGTATGGGAGGGGCGGGTGAAAAACTGTTTTTT.

The chain combines TRBV18 with TRBJ1-1; 8 positions agree with TRBD1. The length of the CDR3 is 15 residues. Germline CDR1 reads KGHSH; CDR2 reads LQKENI. J lost 3 bases, V lost 6 bases, and 9 bases had no gene match. CDR3 DNA: TGTGCCAGCTCCGACAGGGGAGTGGGTTACACTGAAGCTTTCTTT. As protein: CASSDRGVGYTEAFF. Supplemented by reference TRBV18 and TRBJ1-1, the full variable domain reads NAGVMQNPRHLVRRRGQEARLRCSPMKGHSHVYWYRQLPEEGLKFMVYLQKENIIDESGMPKERFSAEFPKEGPSILRIQQVVRGDSAAYFCASSDRGVGYTEAFFGQGTRLTVV.

The chain combines TRBV30 with TRBJ2-7, with D perhaps TRBD2 (5 bases). The CDR3 extends over 16 amino acids. Germline lookup yields CDR1 GTSNPN and CDR2 SVGIG (reference sequence). Between the trimmed V and J ends, which lost 8 bases and 2 bases, there was a span of 25 bases. The chain's CDR3 is CANRRAGTTGTYEQYF. In DNA, the CDR3 is TGTGCCAATCGTCGGGCAGGTACCACCGGGACCTACGAGCAGTACTTC.

The chain uses TRBV7-9 and TRBJ1-4; 10 nucleotides align to TRBD1. J lost 9 bases, V lost 5 bases, and 12 bases had no gene match. CDR3 size: 16 residues. The germline V gene has CDR1 SEHNR and CDR2 FQNEAQ (reference sequence). The CDR3: CASSQNPGQGPQKLFF. CDR3 DNA sequence: TGTGCCAGCAGCCAGAACCCGGGACAGGGGCCCCAAAAACTGTTTTTT.

This clone came up once. The chain joins TRBV19 to TRBJ2-2; TRBD2 matches at 10 bases. This CDR3 is built from 14 residues. The V and J ends lost 9 bases and 3 bases, in that order; junction bases with no gene match: 4. CDR1 is LNHDA and CDR2 is SQIVND in the germline V gene (reference sequence). CDR3: CASGGLAYTGELFF. In DNA form, the CDR3 reads TGTGCCAGCGGGGGACTAGCGTACACCGGGGAGCTGTTTTTT.

This clone showed up just a few times. The chain combines TRBV11-2 with TRBJ2-1; 13 bases match TRBD2. Germline loops: CDR1 SGHAT, CDR2 FQNNGV. V lost 1 base, J lost 7 bases, and 1 base stayed unmatched. The CDR3 sequence is 15 residues long. The CDR3 region has the DNA TGTGCCAGCAGCTTAGGGACTAGCGGGGGAAATGAGCAGTTCTTC. It yields the protein CASSLGTSGGNEQFF.

The chain combines TRBV7-2 with TRBJ1-6, with no clear D. The CDR3 spans 15 residues. Trimming removed 5 bases from V and 7 bases from J, with 15 bases in between. CDR1 is SGHTA, CDR2 FQGNSA, per germline. The CDR3: CASSPQARSNSPLHF. The CDR3 nucleotides read TGTGCCAGCAGCCCCCAGGCTCGGTCGAATTCACCCCTCCACTTT.

The rearrangement uses TRBV5-6 and TRBJ1-1, with TRBD1 matching over 7 bases. This CDR3 has 16 residues. CDR1 and CDR2 from the germline V gene are SGHDT and YYEEEE. Trimming took 2 bases from V and 7 from J; bases not matched to a gene: 14. The CDR3: CASSFSAGGWVGEAFF. CDR3 coding DNA: TGTGCCAGCAGCTTCTCGGCAGGGGGGTGGGTAGGTGAAGCTTTCTTT.

The J gene is TRBJ1-2, the V gene TRBV27; 11 bases align to TRBD1. The CDR3 runs 18 residues. CDR1 is MNHEY and CDR2 is SMNVEV in the germline V gene (reference sequence). Germline trimming cut 1 base from V and 1 base from J; bases unmatched to any gene: 8. CDR3 nucleotide sequence: TGTGCCAGCAGTTTATATTGGACAGGGGGCGAGAATAACTATGGCTACACCTTC. The encoded protein is CASSLYWTGGENNYGYTF.

The chain links TRBV18 to TRBJ1-1; the match to TRBD1 covers 7 bases. The CDR3 extends over 14 amino acids. The junction had 4 bases not matched to a gene; V was cut back by 2 bases and J by 4 bases. Per germline, CDR1 KGHSH and CDR2 LQKENI. The CDR3 is CASSPGGQPTEAFF. The CDR3, as DNA: TGTGCCAGCTCACCAGGGGGACAGCCCACTGAAGCTTTCTTT.

The chain couples TRBV19 to TRBJ2-7, with D uncertain. This CDR3 is built from 11 residues. Trimming removed 4 bases at V and 4 bases at J, with 5 bases between. The germline V gene has CDR1 LNHDA and CDR2 SQIVND (reference sequence). CDR3 in amino acids: CASSTAYEQYF. The CDR3 nucleotides are TGTGCCAGTAGTACCGCGTACGAGCAGTACTTC. Full variable domain (missing parts from reference TRBV19 and TRBJ2-7): DGGITQSPKYLFRKEGQNVTLSCEQNLNHDAMYWYRQDPGQGLRLIYYSQIVNDFQKGDIAEGYSVSREKKESFPLTVTSAQKNPTAFYLCASSTAYEQYFGPGTRLTVT.

This clone was recorded a few times. The V gene is TRBV19, the J gene TRBJ1-2; TRBD1 aligns across 9 bases. V was clipped by 5 bases and J by 6 bases; unmatched bases: 7. The CDR3 length is 14 residues. The germline gives CDR1 LNHDA, CDR2 SQIVND (reference sequence). The CDR3 bases are TGTGCCAGTAGTGGGGACAGGGAATTTAATGGCTACACCTTC. Encoded protein: CASSGDREFNGYTF.

This clone came up a few times. This sequence joins TRBV5-6 and TRBJ1-5; unclear D gene. Trimming removed 1 base from V and 0 bases from J, with 5 bases in between. The germline gives CDR1 SGHDT, CDR2 YYEEEE. CDR3 length equals 14 residues. Written as DNA, the CDR3 is TGTGCCAGCAGCTTGAGCGGTAGCAATCAGCCCCAGCATTTT. It codes for CASSLSGSNQPQHF.

This clone was recorded a few times. The chain carries TRBV4-1 and TRBJ1-4; D gene unclear. Germline V lookup: CDR1 MGHRA, CDR2 YSYEKL. The V end was cut by 1 base, the J end by 8 bases, with 20 bases between. CDR3 size: 17 residues. CDR3 DNA: TGCGCCAGCAGCCAAGCGGGTCGGGGAGGACCTGAGGAAAAACTGTTTTTT. Protein sequence: CASSQAGRGGPEEKLFF.

This sequence joins TRBV11-2 and TRBJ2-7, with 8 positions matching TRBD2. The junction had 18 bases not matched to a gene; V was cut back by 5 bases and J by 9 bases. Germline CDR1 and CDR2: SGHAT and FQNNGV. The length of the CDR3 is 16 residues. CDR3 residues: CASSHLRERGPSVQYF. The CDR3 nucleotides are TGTGCCAGCAGCCACCTCCGGGAGCGGGGGCCCTCCGTGCAGTACTTC.

The chain recombines TRBV6-1 with TRBJ1-1; no reliable D call. The CDR3 contains 15 residues. The V gene's germline CDR1 is MNHNS and CDR2 SASEGT. With 2 bases removed from V and 7 bases from J, the gap between germline ends came to 17 bases. CDR3 protein: CASSESNAEVGEAFF. The DNA of the CDR3 is TGTGCCAGCAGTGAATCAAACGCCGAGGTAGGTGAAGCTTTCTTT.

The genes are TRBV5-1 and TRBJ1-1, with a weak D call TRBD1 (5 bases). The V and J ends lost 7 bases and 0 bases respectively, with 13 bases between them. Germline CDR1 reads SGHRS; CDR2 reads YFSETQ. The CDR3 consists of 14 residues. The CDR3 protein is CASSLGVLNTEAFF. Here the CDR3 DNA reads TGCGCCAGCTCCTTAGGGGTTCTGAACACTGAAGCTTTCTTT.

This chain joins TRBV14 and TRBJ1-3, with no clear D. V gave up 1 base and J gave up 1 base, with 8 bases separating them. In germline, CDR1 is SGHDN, CDR2 FVKESK. The CDR3 has 15 residues. The CDR3 DNA reads TGTGCCAGCAGCCAAGCTCTAGGATCTGGAAACACCATATATTTT. It yields the protein CASSQALGSGNTIYF.

V and J are TRBV7-9 and TRBJ2-2; a weak D match, TRBD2 (6 bases). The germline V gene has CDR1 SEHNR and CDR2 FQNEAQ (reference sequence). V lost 2 bases, J lost 3 bases, and 13 bases lay in between. The CDR3 consists of 16 residues. The chain's CDR3 is CASSLLGGPDTGELFF. The CDR3, as DNA: TGTGCCAGCAGCTTACTCGGGGGACCCGACACCGGGGAGCTGTTTTTT.

This clone was seen a handful of times. V usage is TRBV6-1 and J usage is TRBJ1-1; perhaps TRBD1 as D (6 bases). With 4 bases removed from V and 4 bases from J, the gap between germline ends came to 13 bases. The germline V gene encodes CDR1 MNHNS and CDR2 SASEGT. The CDR3 extends over 14 amino acids. The CDR3 region has the DNA TGTGCCAGCAGTGGCAGGGGAGAGGGCACTGAAGCTTTCTTT. As protein: CASSGRGEGTEAFF.

The chain employs TRBV6-5 and TRBJ2-7; 8 nucleotides match TRBD2. Trimming removed 8 bases from V and 5 bases from J; junction bases left unmatched: 11. The CDR3 is made up of 14 amino acids. Germline CDR1 reads MNHEY; CDR2 reads SVGAGI. In DNA, the CDR3 is TGTGCCAGCCATCGGGGGGGTTTAAGCCACGAGCAGTACTTC. Protein: CASHRGGLSHEQYF.

The chain employs TRBV14 and TRBJ1-6; D perhaps matches TRBD1 (6 bases). There are 16 residues in the CDR3. Trimming removed 4 bases at V and 10 bases at J, with 20 bases between. Germline V gene lookup returns CDR1 SGHDN and CDR2 FVKESK. The CDR3 DNA reads TGTGCCAGCAGCCCACGTACCGGGACATGGGAATCACCCCTCCACTTT. Its protein product is CASSPRTGTWESPLHF.

The CDR3 nucleotides are TGTGCCTGGAGCCAGACTAGTCATGAGCAGTTCTTC. Translation: CAWSQTSHEQFF. J is TRBJ2-1 and V is TRBV30; D is possibly TRBD2 (6 bases). The CDR3 is 12 amino acids. V lost 3 bases to trimming and J lost 8 bases, with 11 bases between them. Germline CDR1 reads GTSNPN; CDR2 reads SVGIG (reference sequence).

The chain joins TRBV9 to TRBJ1-6, with D perhaps matching TRBD1 (6 bases). Germline assignment: CDR1 SGDLS and CDR2 YYNGEE. V lost 3 bases, J lost 6 bases, and 13 bases lay in between. The CDR3 loop spans 15 amino acids. The CDR3 DNA reads TGTGCCAGCAGCGAACTTACAGGGTCTAATTCACCCCTCCACTTT. Translated, it gives CASSELTGSNSPLHF.

The J gene is TRBJ1-1, the V gene TRBV7-6, with D perhaps TRBD1 (6 bases). The CDR3 runs 16 residues. V was cut by 5 bases and J by 1 base, with 17 bases left in between. Germline CDR1 SGHVS, CDR2 FNYEAQ. CDR3 sequence: CASSRGAQKGNTEAFF. CDR3 DNA: TGTGCCAGCAGCCGGGGGGCGCAGAAAGGGAACACTGAAGCTTTCTTT.